The rows below give T cell receptor beta chains drawn from one sample of a study of CD8+CD57+ T cells in acquired aplastic anemia. In TCRdb, the reads were re-called with MiXCR into one record per CDR3 protein. Here the sample spans some 160,000 distinct CDR3 sequences, roughly 45% being singletons. The sequenced sample consisted of sorted CD4+, CD8+, or CD8+CD57+ T cells (not recorded which) from PBMCs. These receptors came from a human donor with aplastic anemia. Each CDR3 is given with its conserved first and last residue. The order of the fields is V gene, J gene, D gene, clone size, CDR3 DNA, CDR3 protein. D genes are given only for firm matches. Rows give clone size only sometimes, using once, few, many, or a class for an expanded clone.

TRBV24-1,TRBJ2-5,-,-,TGTGCCACCTCGGGCGGGGTCCAAGAGACCCAGTACTTC,CATSGGVQETQYF
TRBV20-1,TRBJ2-7,-,-,TGCAGTGCTAGAGGAACAAACCACGAGCAGTACTTC,CSARGTNHEQYF
TRBV7-2,TRBJ1-5,-,-,TGTGCCAGCAGCCCTGACAGAAAACAGCCCCAGCATTTT,CASSPDRKQPQHF
TRBV4-3,TRBJ1-1,-,few,TGCGCCAGCAGCCAAGTTTTGGGGGTAGGAACTAAAGCTTTCTTT,CASSQVLGVGTKAFF
TRBV7-2,TRBJ2-7,TRBD2,-,TGTGCCAGCAGCTTACCCGCTAGCGGGGCTTACAATGAGCAGTACTTC,CASSLPASGAYNEQYF
TRBV9,TRBJ2-7,-,-,TGTGCCAGCAGCTCCCAGGAGTACGAGCAGTACTTC,CASSSQEYEQYF
TRBV7-9,TRBJ2-7,TRBD1,once,TGTGCCAGCAGCTCTACAGGGGGCCGGTCCTACGAGCAGTACTTC,CASSSTGGRSYEQYF
TRBV10-3,TRBJ2-3,TRBD2,-,TGTGCCATCAGTGACGGGACTAGCGGGACACTCACAGATACGCAGTATTTT,CAISDGTSGTLTDTQYF
TRBV5-1,TRBJ2-6,TRBD1,once,TGCGCCAGCAGCTTACAGGGGGCAGGGAAAGCTGGGGCCAACGTCCTGACTTTC,CASSLQGAGKAGANVLTF
TRBV20-1,TRBJ2-1,-,few,TGCAGTGCTAGGGGCGGCAATGAGCAGTTCTTC,CSARGGNEQFF
TRBV9,TRBJ1-6,-,-,TGTGCCAGCAGCGTAGGATCAGGGAGTATGAATTCACCCCTCCACTTT,CASSVGSGSMNSPLHF
TRBV19,TRBJ2-2,-,-,TGTGCCAGTAGTCTCACCGGACATTCGAACACCGGGGAGCTGTTTTTT,CASSLTGHSNTGELFF
TRBV10-3,TRBJ2-7,TRBD1,-,TGTGCCATCAGTGAAAGAGGGGACAGTTACTACGAGCAGTACTTC,CAISERGDSYYEQYF
TRBV15,TRBJ1-5,-,many,TGTGCCACCAGCAGAGCCTCCAGGTATCAGCCCCAGCATTTT,CATSRASRYQPQHF
TRBV5-6,TRBJ1-6,-,many,TGTGCCAGCAGCTTGGCAGGGGCCCACTCACCCCTCCACTTT,CASSLAGAHSPLHF
TRBV5-1,TRBJ1-1,TRBD1,-,TGCGCCAGCAGCTCGGTCCCGGGACAGGTCGCGAATACTGAAGCTTTCTTT,CASSSVPGQVANTEAFF
TRBV7-9,TRBJ1-4,TRBD1,many,TGTGCCAGCAGCGGGACAGGGAGTGGGGCAACTAATGAAAAACTGTTTTTT,CASSGTGSGATNEKLFF
TRBV9,TRBJ1-4,TRBD1,many,TGTGCCAGCAGCGCAGACAGGGGCCCTAATGAAAAACTGTTTTTT,CASSADRGPNEKLFF